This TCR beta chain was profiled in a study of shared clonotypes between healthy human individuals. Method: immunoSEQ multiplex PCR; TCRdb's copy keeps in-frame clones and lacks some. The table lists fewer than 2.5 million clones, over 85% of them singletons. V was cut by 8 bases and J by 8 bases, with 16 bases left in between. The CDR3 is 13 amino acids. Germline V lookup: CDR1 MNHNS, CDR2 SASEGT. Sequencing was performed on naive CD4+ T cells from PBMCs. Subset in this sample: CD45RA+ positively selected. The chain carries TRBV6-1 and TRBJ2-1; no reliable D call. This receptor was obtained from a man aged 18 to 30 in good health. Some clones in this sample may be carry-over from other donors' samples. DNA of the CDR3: TGTGCCAGCGGCCCCCCTGTCCCCTATGAGCAGTTCTTC. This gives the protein CASGPPVPYEQFF.